These T cell receptor beta chains were read from a single sample in a study of chemoradiotherapy in HPV16-positive cancers. Assay used: immunoSEQ multiplex PCR; TCRdb lists only in-frame clones, some missing. Of roughly 10,000 clones detected, 70% to 80% appear once; the ten largest clones hold 30% to 45%. This sample was obtained from a patient who underwent chemoradiotherapy. The receptors stem from a human donor with HPV-associated anogenital cancer. Each CDR3 is given without its conserved first and last residue. Expanded clones are given a class, and other clones once, few, many or no size at all.

abundance	len	v_gene	j_gene	CDR3aa
NA	12	TRBV9	TRBJ1-1	ASRRGGENTEAF
NA	13	TRBV7-9	TRBJ1-1	ASRAGRFGNTEAF
NA	11	TRBV15	TRBJ2-1	ATSRDQGYEQF
few	14	TRBV14	TRBJ2-2	ASSRNRGANTGELF
NA	13	TRBV14	TRBJ1-4	ASSQAGYTNEKLF
NA	13	TRBV6-6	TRBJ2-3	ASTGGGAGTDTQY
NA	14	TRBV7-8	TRBJ1-1	ASSHESLSPNTEAF
NA	13	TRBV7-2	TRBJ1-5	ASSFRGGGDQPQH
NA	13	TRBV7-3	TRBJ2-2	ASSADTTNTGELF
NA	13	TRBV29-1	TRBJ2-1	SVAGLAGVSNEQF
NA	13	TRBV28	TRBJ2-7	ASRGPGTGSHEQY
NA	14	TRBV6-1	TRBJ1-2	ASSEGQGWPNYGYT